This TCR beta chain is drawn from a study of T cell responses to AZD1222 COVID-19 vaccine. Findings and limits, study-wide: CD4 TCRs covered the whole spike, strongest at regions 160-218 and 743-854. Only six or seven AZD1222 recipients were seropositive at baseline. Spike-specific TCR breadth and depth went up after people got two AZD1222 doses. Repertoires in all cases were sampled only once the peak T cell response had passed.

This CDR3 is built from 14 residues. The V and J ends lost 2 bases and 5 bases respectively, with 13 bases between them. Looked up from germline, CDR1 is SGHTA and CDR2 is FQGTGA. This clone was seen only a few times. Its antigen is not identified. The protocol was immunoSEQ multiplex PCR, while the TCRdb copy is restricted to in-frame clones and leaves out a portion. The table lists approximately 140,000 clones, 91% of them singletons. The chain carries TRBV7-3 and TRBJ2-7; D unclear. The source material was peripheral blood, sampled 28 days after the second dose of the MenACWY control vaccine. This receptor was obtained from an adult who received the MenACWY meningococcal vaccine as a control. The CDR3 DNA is TGTGCCAGCAGCTTATCGGGCCAGCAAAACGAGCAGTACTTC. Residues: CASSLSGQQNEQYF.